This T cell receptor beta chain derives from a study of cytomegalovirus exposure and HLA in healthy donors. Turning to the study itself: Out of 398 genotyped donors, roughly 78% belonged to the Caucasian-associated ancestry cluster.

The PCR employed 60 Vbeta primers together with 13 Jbeta primers. Method: immunoSEQ multiplex PCR; TCRdb's copy keeps in-frame clones and lacks some. The sample lists 50,000 to 55,000 clones, about 70% occurring once. CDR1 and CDR2 from the germline V gene are LNHDA and SQIVND (reference sequence). This CDR3 is built from 18 residues. The trim removed 4 bases at V and 5 bases at J, leaving 15 bases unmatched. Of note for this clone: Its target is unknown.

Findings and limits, study-wide: An analysis was carried out at a later point. It showed that HLA-associated TCR beta chains were more clonally expanded than equally common non-associated chains.

Sequencing was carried out using PBMCs. V and J are TRBV19 and TRBJ1-4, with 8 bases that match TRBD1. The sequence was obtained from a woman between 50 and 59 years old in good health and CMV-seropositive. CDR3 bases: TGTGCCAGTAGTACGACAGGGGTAGGGCAATCACGGAATGAAAAACTGTTTTTT. Amino acids: CASSTTGVGQSRNEKLFF.